A single TCR beta chain is shown here with its context. No antigen is known for it. CDR1 is SNHLY and CDR2 is FYNNEI in the germline V gene. The V segment lost 8 bases and the J segment 3 bases; nucleotides outside the gene matches: 8. The CDR3 totals 15 residues. The data derive from a study of response to subunit inactivated influenza vaccine. General observations from the study: Authors suggested each seasonal influenza vaccination recruits few new T cells.

In TCRdb, the RT-PCR reads were re-called with MiXCR into one record per CDR3 protein. Of roughly 460,000 distinct CDR3 sequences listed, 9.5% to 12% are singletons. The clonotype originates from a man aged 45-60 years who received an inactivated influenza vaccine. Sequenced here: PBMCs from blood, sampled about 40 days after vaccination. V is TRBV2 and J is TRBJ2-7, with 12 bases aligning to TRBD2. CDR3 DNA: TGTGCCAGCGGCGGGAGACTAGCGGGAGTCTACGAGCAGTACTTC. It yields the protein CASGGRLAGVYEQYF.